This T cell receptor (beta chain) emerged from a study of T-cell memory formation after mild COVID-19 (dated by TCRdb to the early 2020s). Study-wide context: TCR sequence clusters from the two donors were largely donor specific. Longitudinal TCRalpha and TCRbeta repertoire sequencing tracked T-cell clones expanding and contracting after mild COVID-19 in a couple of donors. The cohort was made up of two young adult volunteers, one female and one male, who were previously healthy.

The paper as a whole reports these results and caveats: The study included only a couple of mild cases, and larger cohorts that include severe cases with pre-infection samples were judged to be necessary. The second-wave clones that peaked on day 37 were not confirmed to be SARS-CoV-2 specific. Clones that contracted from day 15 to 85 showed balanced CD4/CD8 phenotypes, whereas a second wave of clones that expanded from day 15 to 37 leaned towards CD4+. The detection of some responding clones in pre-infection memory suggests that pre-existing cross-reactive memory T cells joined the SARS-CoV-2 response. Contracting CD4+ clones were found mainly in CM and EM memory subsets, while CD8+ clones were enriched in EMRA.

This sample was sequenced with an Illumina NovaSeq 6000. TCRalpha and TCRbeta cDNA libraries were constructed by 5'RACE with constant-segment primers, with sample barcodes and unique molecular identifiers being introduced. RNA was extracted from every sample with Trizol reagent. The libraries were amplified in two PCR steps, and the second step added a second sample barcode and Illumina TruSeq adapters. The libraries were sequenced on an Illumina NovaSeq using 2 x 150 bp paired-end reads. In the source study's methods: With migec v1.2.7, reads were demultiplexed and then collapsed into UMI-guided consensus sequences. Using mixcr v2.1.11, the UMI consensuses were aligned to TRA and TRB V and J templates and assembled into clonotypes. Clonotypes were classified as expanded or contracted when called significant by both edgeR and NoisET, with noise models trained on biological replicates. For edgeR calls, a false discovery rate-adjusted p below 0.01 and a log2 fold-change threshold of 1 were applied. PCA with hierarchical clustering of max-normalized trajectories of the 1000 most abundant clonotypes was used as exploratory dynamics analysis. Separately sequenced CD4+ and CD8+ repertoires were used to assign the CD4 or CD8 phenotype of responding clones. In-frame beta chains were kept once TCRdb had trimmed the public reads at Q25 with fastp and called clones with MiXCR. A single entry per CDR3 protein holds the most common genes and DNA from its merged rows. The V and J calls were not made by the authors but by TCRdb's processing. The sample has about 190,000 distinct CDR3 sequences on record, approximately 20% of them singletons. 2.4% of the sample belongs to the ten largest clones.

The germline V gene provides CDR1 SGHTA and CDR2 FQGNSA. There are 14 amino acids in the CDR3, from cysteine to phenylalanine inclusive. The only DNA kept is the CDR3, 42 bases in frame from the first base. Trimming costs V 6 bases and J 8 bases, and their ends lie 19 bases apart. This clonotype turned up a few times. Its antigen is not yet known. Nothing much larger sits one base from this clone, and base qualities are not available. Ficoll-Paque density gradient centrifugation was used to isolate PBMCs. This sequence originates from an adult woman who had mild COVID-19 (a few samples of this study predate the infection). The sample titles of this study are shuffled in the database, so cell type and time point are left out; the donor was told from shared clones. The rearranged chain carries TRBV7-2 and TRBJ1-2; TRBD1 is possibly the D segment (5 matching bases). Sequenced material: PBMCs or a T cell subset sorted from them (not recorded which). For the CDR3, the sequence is CASSTGTGLFGYTF. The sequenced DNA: TGTGCCAGCAGTACCGGGACCGGCCTCTTCGGCTACACCTTC.